This entry describes one T cell receptor (beta chain). Trimming at V came to 8 bases and at J to 2 bases, leaving 3 bases not matched to a gene. The CDR3 loop spans 13 amino acids. The data are from a study of blood T cell repertoires in COVID-19. Here immunoSEQ multiplex PCR was the method, and the copy in TCRdb shows in-frame clones only, minus some. The sample carries about 390,000 clones, around 87% recorded once. What was sequenced was peripheral blood. V and J are TRBV12-3 or TRBV12-4 and TRBJ2-1; 7 bases map to TRBD2. The origin of this receptor is a woman aged 55-75 years with COVID-19, enrolled during active disease. The chain's CDR3 is CASGRGAYNEQFF. The CDR3 region has the DNA TGTGCCAGCGGTCGGGGGGCCTACAATGAGCAGTTCTTC.